This entry lists 17 T cell receptor beta chains sequenced from one sample in a study of blood T cell repertoires in COVID-19. Assay used: immunoSEQ multiplex PCR; TCRdb lists only in-frame clones, some missing. This sample carries about 250,000 clones, 83% of them seen once, and the ten largest clones take around 5.9%. Sequencing used peripheral blood. Source of these receptors: a human donor in a cohort sampled during active COVID-19.

The chain uses TRBV5-1 and TRBJ2-7; maybe TRBD1 (5 bases). This CDR3 is built from 13 residues. V was trimmed by 5 bases and J by 6 bases, leaving 15 bases between them. Germline V gene data show CDR1 as SGHRS and CDR2 as YFSETQ. The CDR3: CASRRQGIPEQYF. The CDR3 nucleotides read TGCGCCAGCAGGCGGCAGGGCATCCCCGAGCAGTACTTC.

The chain joins TRBV12-5 to TRBJ2-2, with TRBD1 identical over 10 bases. Trimming removed 3 bases from V and 4 bases from J; junction bases left unmatched: 8. This CDR3 contains 17 residues. Looked up from germline, CDR1 is LGHNT and CDR2 is FRNRAP. CDR3: CASGFSPGTGVTGELFF. The CDR3 DNA reads TGTGCTAGTGGTTTTTCCCCCGGGACAGGGGTCACCGGGGAGCTGTTTTTT.

This clone was observed a handful of times. The rearrangement links TRBV11-2 to TRBJ2-1; TRBD2 matches 8 bases. The CDR3 is made up of 15 amino acids. Germline lookup yields CDR1 SGHAT and CDR2 FQNNGV. V trimming: 4 bases; J trimming: 3 bases; junction bases outside the gene matches: 5. The CDR3 region has the DNA TGTGCCAGCAGCTCCTTAGCGGGACGCTACAATGAGCAGTTCTTC. It is translated as CASSSLAGRYNEQFF. Filled out from reference TRBV11-2 and TRBJ2-1, the complete variable domain reads EAGVAQSPRYKIIEKRQSVAFWCNPISGHATLYWYQQILGQGPKLLIQFQNNGVVDDSQLPKDRFSAERLKGVDSTLKIQPAKLEDSAVYLCASSSLAGRYNEQFFGPGTRLTVL.

The chain carries TRBV28 and TRBJ1-5; maybe TRBD1 (5 bases). Germline loops: CDR1 MDHEN, CDR2 SYDVKM. Trimming removed 7 bases at V and 1 base at J, with 17 bases between. This CDR3 contains 16 residues. CDR3 residues: CASINTWGTSNQPQHF. For the CDR3, the DNA is TGTGCCAGCATCAACACCTGGGGCACAAGCAATCAGCCCCAGCATTTT.

This clone was counted a single time. The chain recombines TRBV6-2 or TRBV6-3 with TRBJ2-3, with D possibly matching TRBD2 (6 bases). CDR1 is MNHEY and CDR2 is SVGEGT in the germline V gene. The CDR3 covers 14 residues. V was pared by 5 bases and J by 2 bases, with 11 bases between. This CDR3 is CASSPGLHTDTQYF. The CDR3 region has the DNA TGTGCCAGCAGTCCGGGACTCCACACAGATACGCAGTATTTT.

The chain combines TRBV5-4 with TRBJ2-2, with 9 nucleotides matching TRBD2. The CDR3 length is 16 residues. Germline V lookup: CDR1 SGHNT, CDR2 YYREEE (reference sequence). With V trimmed by 4 bases and J by 1 base, 5 bases remained unmatched. In DNA form, the CDR3 reads TGTGCCAGCAGCCCAGGGCGGGGGGGGAACACCGGGGAGCTGTTTTTT. It translates to CASSPGRGGNTGELFF.

The chain employs TRBV2 and TRBJ1-1; 7 bases are shared with TRBD1. The CDR3 sequence is 13 residues long. Germline V CDR1 and CDR2: SNHLY, FYNNEI. V was pared by 6 bases and J by 8 bases, with 9 bases of the junction left unmatched. This CDR3 reads CASRGTDLSEAFF. CDR3 nucleotides: TGTGCCAGCAGAGGGACAGACCTATCCGAAGCTTTCTTT.

The chain couples TRBV9 to TRBJ2-5; 9 bases are a match to TRBD2. The CDR3 has 16 residues. The junction had 8 bases not matched to a gene; V was cut back by 0 bases and J by 5 bases. The germline V gene has CDR1 SGDLS and CDR2 YYNGEE. CDR3 in amino acids: CASSVGPAGGSETQYF. In DNA, the CDR3 is TGTGCCAGCAGCGTAGGCCCAGCGGGAGGCTCGGAGACCCAGTACTTC.

The genes are TRBV5-4 and TRBJ1-6; perhaps TRBD1 as D (6 bases). The CDR3 has 14 amino acids. The V and J ends lost 5 bases and 7 bases respectively, with 13 bases between them. Germline V lookup: CDR1 SGHNT, CDR2 YYREEE (reference sequence). CDR3 DNA sequence: TGTGCCAGCAGTCCGGGACATAAAAATTCACCCCTCCACTTT. As protein: CASSPGHKNSPLHF.

The chain joins TRBV3-1 (or the pseudogene TRBV3-2) to TRBJ2-7; the D gene is possibly TRBD1 (5 bases). From germline, CDR1 is LGHDT and CDR2 YNNKEL (reference sequence). The V gene lost 0 bases and the J gene lost 1 base, with 13 bases spanning the gap. This CDR3 contains 16 residues. The CDR3 is CASSQEAGYGSYEQYF. CDR3 bases: TGTGCCAGCAGCCAAGAGGCAGGGTATGGGTCCTACGAGCAGTACTTC.

The chain combines TRBV2 with TRBJ2-3; D may be TRBD1 (5 bases). This CDR3 comprises 14 residues. V gave up 6 bases and J gave up 2 bases, with 12 bases separating them. CDR1 SNHLY and CDR2 FYNNEI come from the germline V gene. The CDR3: CASSTQGNTDTQYF. The CDR3 nucleotides read TGTGCCAGCAGCACCCAGGGAAACACAGATACGCAGTATTTT.

The chain employs TRBV11-3 and TRBJ2-2; 10 positions match TRBD1. Per germline, CDR1 SGHNT and CDR2 YENEEA. The CDR3 runs 16 residues. The ends lost 5 bases at V and 5 bases at J; junction bases unmatched: 8. This chain's CDR3 is CASSPIRGQGTGELFF. CDR3 in DNA: TGTGCCAGCAGCCCCATTAGGGGACAGGGGACCGGGGAGCTGTTTTTT.

V usage is TRBV18 and J usage is TRBJ2-5, with D maybe TRBD1 (6 bases). CDR3 size: 15 residues. Trimming stripped 0 bases from V and 3 bases from J, with 11 bases between. Per germline, CDR1 KGHSH and CDR2 LQKENI. CDR3 sequence reads: CASSPPRAGEETQYF. As DNA, the CDR3 is TGTGCCAGCTCACCACCGAGGGCAGGGGAAGAGACCCAGTACTTC.

The chain carries TRBV27 and TRBJ1-5, with D hard to call. The CDR3 runs to 15 residues. Germline lookup yields CDR1 MNHEY and CDR2 SMNVEV (reference sequence). The ends were cut back, 5 bases at V and 0 bases at J, with 11 bases in the middle. The chain's CDR3 is CASSLTTVSNQPQHF. CDR3 sequence (DNA): TGTGCCAGCAGTCTAACCACAGTTAGCAATCAGCCCCAGCATTTT.

The gene calls are TRBV6-6 and TRBJ2-1, with 10 bases identical to TRBD2. Trimming at V came to 4 bases and at J to 4 bases, leaving 4 bases not matched to a gene. Per the germline V gene, CDR1 is MNHNY and CDR2 is SVGAGI (reference sequence). The CDR3 spans 15 residues. CDR3 bases: TGTGCCAGCAGTTCTAAAGCGGGGGGGTACAATGAGCAGTTCTTC. It specifies CASSSKAGGYNEQFF.

V usage is TRBV29-1 and J usage is TRBJ2-1, with unresolved D. The V gene lost 4 bases and the J gene lost 0 bases, with 10 bases spanning the gap. The CDR3 has 14 residues. Germline V CDR1 and CDR2: SQVTM, ANQGSEA. CDR3 in amino acids: CSVVSSSSYNEQFF. The CDR3 nucleotides are TGCAGCGTTGTATCGTCCAGCTCCTACAATGAGCAGTTCTTC.

The chain has TRBV9 and TRBJ2-3; 10 bases agree with TRBD2. After removal of 1 base from V and 4 bases from J, the junction contained 0 bases not matched to a gene. The CDR3 loop spans 14 amino acids. Germline CDR1 SGDLS, CDR2 YYNGEE. CDR3 sequence reads: CASSVTSGADTQYF. The DNA of the CDR3 is TGTGCCAGCAGCGTAACTAGCGGGGCAGATACGCAGTATTTT.